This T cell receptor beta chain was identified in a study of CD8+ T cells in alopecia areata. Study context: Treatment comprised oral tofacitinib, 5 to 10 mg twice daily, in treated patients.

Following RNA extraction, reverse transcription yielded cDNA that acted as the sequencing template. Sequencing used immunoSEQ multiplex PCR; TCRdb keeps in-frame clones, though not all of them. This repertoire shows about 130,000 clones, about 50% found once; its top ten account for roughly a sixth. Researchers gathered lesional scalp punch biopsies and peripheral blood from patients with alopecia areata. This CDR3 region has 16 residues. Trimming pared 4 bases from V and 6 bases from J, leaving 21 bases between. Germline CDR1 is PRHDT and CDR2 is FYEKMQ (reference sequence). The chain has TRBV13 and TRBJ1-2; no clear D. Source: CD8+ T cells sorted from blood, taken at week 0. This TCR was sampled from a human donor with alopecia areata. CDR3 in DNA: TGTGCCAGCAGCTCCGCTACAGAGCTTGTTACTGATGGCTACACCTTC. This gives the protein CASSSATELVTDGYTF.